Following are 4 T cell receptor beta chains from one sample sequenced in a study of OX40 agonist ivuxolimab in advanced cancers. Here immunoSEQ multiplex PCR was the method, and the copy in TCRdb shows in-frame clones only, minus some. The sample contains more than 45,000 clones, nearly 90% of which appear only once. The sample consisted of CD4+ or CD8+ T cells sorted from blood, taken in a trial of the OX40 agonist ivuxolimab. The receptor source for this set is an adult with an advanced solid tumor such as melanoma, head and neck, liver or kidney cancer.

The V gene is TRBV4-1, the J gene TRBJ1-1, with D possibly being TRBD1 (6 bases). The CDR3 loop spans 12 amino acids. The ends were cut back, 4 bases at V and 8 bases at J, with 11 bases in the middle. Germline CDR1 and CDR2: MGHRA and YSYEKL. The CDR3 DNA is TGCGCCAGCAGCCCACTGGGGGGCGAAGCTTTCTTT. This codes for CASSPLGGEAFF.

CDR3: CASSLGIHTEAFF. DNA for the CDR3: TGTGCCAGCAGCCTAGGGATCCACACTGAAGCTTTCTTT. The chain employs TRBV11-3 and TRBJ1-1; D unclear. V was shortened by 5 bases and J by 3 bases, with 10 bases between the two germline ends. Germline-derived CDR1 and CDR2 are SGHNT and YENEEA. The CDR3 runs to 13 residues.

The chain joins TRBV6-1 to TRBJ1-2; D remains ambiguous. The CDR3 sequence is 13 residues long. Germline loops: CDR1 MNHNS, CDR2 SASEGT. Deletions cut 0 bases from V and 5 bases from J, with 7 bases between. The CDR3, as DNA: TGTGCCAGCAGTGAAGCGCCGGGGTATGGCTACACCTTC. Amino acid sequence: CASSEAPGYGYTF.

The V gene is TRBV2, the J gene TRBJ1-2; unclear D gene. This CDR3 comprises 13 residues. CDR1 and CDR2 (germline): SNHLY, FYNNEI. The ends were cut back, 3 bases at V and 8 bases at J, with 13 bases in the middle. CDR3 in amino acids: CASSDWTEGGYTF. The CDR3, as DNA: TGTGCCAGCAGTGACTGGACGGAGGGAGGCTACACCTTC. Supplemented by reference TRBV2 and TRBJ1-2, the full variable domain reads EPEVTQTPSHQVTQMGQEVILRCVPISNHLYFYWYRQILGQKVEFLVSFYNNEISEKSEIFDDQFSVERPDGSNFTLKIRSTKLEDSAMYFCASSDWTEGGYTFGSGTRLTVV.